This passage covers 10 T cell receptor beta chains from one sample sequenced in a study of cytomegalovirus exposure and HLA in healthy donors (dated by TCRdb to about 2017). The method was the immunoSEQ multiplex PCR assay. For the multiplex PCR, a mixture combining 60 forward primers for TCR Vbeta segments and 13 reverse primers for TCR Jbeta segments was used. TCRdb obtained this table from immuneACCESS and retained in-frame rearrangements with V and J assigned. These tables miss some clones; where compared with another copy, unresolved V genes account for less than half of the shortfall, and the remainder is unexplained. The sample profile shows around 110,000 clones; 65% of them were found once. In total, the top ten clones hold roughly 9% of the sample. Sequenced: PBMCs. These receptors all come from a woman aged 40 to 50 in good health and CMV-seropositive.

The CDR3 loop reads CASGLMYQETQYF. The CDR3, as DNA: TGTGCCAGCGGACTTATGTACCAAGAGACCCAGTACTTC. The rearrangement uses TRBV5-4 and TRBJ2-5, with D possibly matching TRBD2 (5 bases). Germline V CDR1 and CDR2: SGHNT, YYREEE (reference sequence). The CDR3 covers 13 residues. V shed 7 bases and J shed 0 bases, with 10 bases lying between them. Based on the CDR3 plus reference TRBV5-4 and TRBJ2-5, the full variable domain is ETGVTQSPTHLIKTRGQQVTLRCSSQSGHNTVSWYQQALGQGPQFIFQYYREEENGRGNFPPRFSGLQFPNYSSELNVNALELDDSALYLCASGLMYQETQYFGPGTRLLVL.

This clone came up a few times. The chain has TRBV6-6 and TRBJ1-4; the D gene is possibly TRBD1 (5 bases). Germline assignment: CDR1 MNHNY and CDR2 SVGAGI (reference sequence). The CDR3 contains 16 residues. V was clipped by 4 bases and J by 5 bases, with 17 bases between them. CDR3 protein: CASSSSTDQLNEKLFF. The CDR3 DNA reads TGTGCCAGCAGTTCATCGACAGACCAACTAAATGAAAAACTGTTTTTT.

This sequence joins TRBV15 and TRBJ2-1; possible D gene TRBD2, 7 bases. The CDR3 contains 18 residues. V was cut by 5 bases and J by 9 bases, with 29 bases left in between. Germline V gives CDR1 LNHNV, CDR2 YYDKDF (reference sequence). Written as DNA, the CDR3 is TGTGCCACCAGCCGCCGAGGGGGAGCTAGCGGCATACCGGTTGAGCAGTTCTTC. Protein: CATSRRGGASGIPVEQFF. The whole variable domain, filled in from reference TRBV15 and TRBJ2-1, reads DAMVIQNPRYQVTQFGKPVTLSCSQTLNHNVMYWYQQKSSQAPKLLFHYYDKDFNNEADTPDNFQSRRPNTSFCFLDIRSPGLGDTAMYLCATSRRGGASGIPVEQFFGPGTRLTVL.

The chain has TRBV7-8 and TRBJ2-7, with no clear D. The CDR3 runs to 15 residues. The germline CDR1 and CDR2 sequences are SGHVS and FQNEAQ. V gave up 3 bases and J gave up 2 bases, with 14 bases separating them. The CDR3 sequence is CASSFQVGRTYEQYF. The DNA of the CDR3 is TGTGCCAGCAGCTTCCAGGTGGGCCGTACCTACGAGCAGTACTTC.

This chain connects TRBV6-5 to TRBJ1-1, with 7 bases matching TRBD1. Germline loops: CDR1 MNHEY, CDR2 SVGAGI. V lost 6 bases, J lost 7 bases, and 2 bases stayed unmatched. This CDR3 is built from 11 residues. Here the CDR3 reads CASSRGIEAFF. The CDR3 region has the DNA TGTGCCAGCAGCAGGGGGATTGAAGCTTTCTTT.

This clone was observed a handful of times. V is TRBV7-6 and J is TRBJ1-1; D uncertain. CDR3 length: 12 residues. Trimming took 5 bases from V and 2 from J, leaving 6 bases between them. Germline lookup yields CDR1 SGHVS and CDR2 FNYEAQ. The CDR3 loop is CASSAGNTEAFF. The CDR3 coding sequence is TGTGCCAGCAGCGCCGGTAACACTGAAGCTTTCTTT.

The rearrangement links TRBV6-5 to TRBJ2-3, with D maybe TRBD1 (6 bases). The CDR3 spans 15 residues. CDR1 is MNHEY and CDR2 is SVGAGI in the germline V gene. V lost 2 bases and J lost 2, with 11 bases in between. The CDR3 DNA reads TGTGCCAGCAGTTACGGACAGATGAACACAGATACGCAGTATTTT. It specifies CASSYGQMNTDTQYF.

The chain uses TRBV19 and TRBJ2-7; maybe TRBD1 (5 bases). Germline values: CDR1 LNHDA, CDR2 SQIVND (reference sequence). Trimming took 2 bases from V and 4 from J, leaving 9 bases between them. The CDR3 has 13 amino acids. The CDR3 loop is CASSINRLYEQYF. CDR3 DNA: TGTGCCAGTAGTATAAACAGGTTATACGAGCAGTACTTC.

V gene TRBV4-1 combines with J gene TRBJ2-1; D perhaps matches TRBD2 (6 bases). The CDR3 has 17 residues. V lost 1 base and J lost 2, with 15 bases in between. CDR1 is MGHRA and CDR2 is YSYEKL in the germline V gene. The DNA for the CDR3 is TGCGCCAGCAGCCAAGGTCGGGCTAGCGCCGCCTACAATGAGCAGTTCTTC. Translated, it gives CASSQGRASAAYNEQFF.

The chain uses TRBV13 and TRBJ2-5; 11 bases map to TRBD2. J lost 0 bases, V lost 5 bases, and 17 bases had no gene match. Germline V gene data show CDR1 as PRHDT and CDR2 as FYEKMQ (reference sequence). The CDR3 totals 20 residues. The CDR3, as DNA: TGTGCCAGCAGCAGGGAAACGGTGTCTAGCGGGAGGAACTACCAAGAGACCCAGTACTTC. It specifies CASSRETVSSGRNYQETQYF. Based on the CDR3 plus reference TRBV13 and TRBJ2-5, the full variable domain is AAGVIQSPRHLIKEKRETATLKCYPIPRHDTVYWYQQGPGQDPQFLISFYEKMQSDKGSIPDRFSAQQFSDYHSELNMSSLELGDSALYFCASSRETVSSGRNYQETQYFGPGTRLLVL.